This entry lists 7 T cell receptor beta chains sequenced from one sample in a study of blood T cell repertoires in COVID-19. TCRdb's copy holds only in-frame clones and misses some; the assay was immunoSEQ multiplex PCR. This sample has around 300,000 clones; around 92% occur once, and the top ten carry approximately 2%. The sequenced sample consisted of PBMCs or T cells enriched from blood (not recorded which). The receptors derive from a woman between 55 and 75 years old who had recovered from COVID-19.

The genes are TRBV19 and TRBJ2-3, with D possibly matching TRBD2 (6 bases). V lost 4 bases, J lost 1 base, and 12 bases lay in between. The CDR3 is 15 residues long. CDR1 and CDR2 from the germline V gene are LNHDA and SQIVND (reference sequence). DNA for the CDR3: TGTGCCAGTAGTAACCTGGGGGGTGGCACAGATACGCAGTATTTT. This translates into CASSNLGGGTDTQYF.

This sequence joins TRBV5-6 and TRBJ2-3; D is possibly TRBD2 (6 bases). Trimming shortened V by 5 bases and J by 5 bases, and 15 bases separated the two germline ends. Per the germline V gene, CDR1 is SGHDT and CDR2 is YYEEEE. The CDR3 totals 14 residues. The CDR3 DNA follows: TGTGCCAGCAGACCGACTGTAGCGGAAGATACGCAGTATTTT. It translates to CASRPTVAEDTQYF.

The chain couples TRBV7-9 to TRBJ2-3; tentatively, D is TRBD1 (6 bases). CDR3 size: 16 residues. V shed 6 bases and J shed 3 bases, with 19 bases lying between them. Germline V gene data show CDR1 as SEHNR and CDR2 as FQNEAQ (reference sequence). In DNA form, the CDR3 reads TGTGCCAGCAGTCACCCCTCGGGACACCCGACAGATACGCAGTATTTT. This codes for CASSHPSGHPTDTQYF.

This clone has a handful of counts. The rearrangement links TRBV11-3 to TRBJ2-2; 7 bases are a match to TRBD1. CDR3 size: 15 residues. The ends lost 5 bases at V and 4 bases at J; junction bases unmatched: 7. The germline V gene encodes CDR1 SGHNT and CDR2 YENEEA. The CDR3 here is CASSTRTGSTGELFF. The DNA for the CDR3 is TGTGCCAGCAGCACCCGGACAGGAAGCACCGGGGAGCTGTTTTTT.

The J gene is TRBJ2-6, the V gene TRBV2, with 9 bases that match TRBD1. The germline V gene has CDR1 SNHLY and CDR2 FYNNEI. The CDR3 is 17 amino acids. V was pared by 4 bases and J by 0 bases, with 4 bases of the junction left unmatched. The CDR3 here is CASSGGQGSSGANVLTF. The CDR3 DNA is TGTGCCAGCAGTGGGGGACAGGGTTCCTCTGGGGCCAACGTCCTGACTTTC.

The gene calls are TRBV28 and TRBJ1-2; 7 bases match TRBD1. Germline lookup yields CDR1 MDHEN and CDR2 SYDVKM. V lost 8 bases to trimming and J lost 0 bases; unmatched junction nucleotides: 3. The CDR3 is 13 residues long. The CDR3 protein is CASGTGANYGYTF. Here the CDR3 DNA reads TGTGCCAGCGGCACAGGGGCTAACTATGGCTACACCTTC.

The J gene is TRBJ2-1, the V gene TRBV6-5; TRBD2 matches 16 bases. CDR3 size: 14 residues. The germline V gene has CDR1 MNHEY and CDR2 SVGAGI. The junction had 2 bases not matched to a gene; V was cut back by 7 bases and J by 8 bases. DNA of the CDR3: TGTGCCAGCATGGGACTAGCGGGAGGGGATGAGCAGTTCTTC. Its translation: CASMGLAGGDEQFF.